This T cell receptor (beta chain) derives from a study of T cells after yellow fever vaccination. The CDR3 is 12 residues long. CDR1 is GTSNPN, CDR2 SVGIG, per germline (reference sequence). With 0 bases removed from V and 8 bases from J, the gap between germline ends came to 7 bases. The authors made TCR cDNA by 5'RACE template switching, adding a universal primer site and UMIs. One entry per CDR3 protein, called by TCRdb with MiXCR from the 5' RACE reads. The sample comprises 200,000 to 300,000 distinct CDR3 sequences, approximately 13% of which are singletons, and about 0.51% rests with the top ten. Whole-study findings and limits: Weaker, the secondary response had a peak occurring faster, on day 5 versus 15. The bulk population could contribute abundant contaminating clonotypes to FACS-sorted repertoires.

This clonotype has more than one count but fewer than ten. Its specificity is unknown. This rearrangement joins TRBV30 to TRBJ1-4, with D hard to call. This clonotype was obtained from a man in his thirties or forties who received the YFV17D yellow fever vaccine. Sequencing was performed on CD4+ T cells sorted from PBMCs, taken 45 days after the yellow fever booster vaccination. CDR3 loop: CAWSVLREKLFF. The CDR3 DNA reads TGTGCCTGGAGTGTTTTACGGGAAAAACTGTTTTTT.